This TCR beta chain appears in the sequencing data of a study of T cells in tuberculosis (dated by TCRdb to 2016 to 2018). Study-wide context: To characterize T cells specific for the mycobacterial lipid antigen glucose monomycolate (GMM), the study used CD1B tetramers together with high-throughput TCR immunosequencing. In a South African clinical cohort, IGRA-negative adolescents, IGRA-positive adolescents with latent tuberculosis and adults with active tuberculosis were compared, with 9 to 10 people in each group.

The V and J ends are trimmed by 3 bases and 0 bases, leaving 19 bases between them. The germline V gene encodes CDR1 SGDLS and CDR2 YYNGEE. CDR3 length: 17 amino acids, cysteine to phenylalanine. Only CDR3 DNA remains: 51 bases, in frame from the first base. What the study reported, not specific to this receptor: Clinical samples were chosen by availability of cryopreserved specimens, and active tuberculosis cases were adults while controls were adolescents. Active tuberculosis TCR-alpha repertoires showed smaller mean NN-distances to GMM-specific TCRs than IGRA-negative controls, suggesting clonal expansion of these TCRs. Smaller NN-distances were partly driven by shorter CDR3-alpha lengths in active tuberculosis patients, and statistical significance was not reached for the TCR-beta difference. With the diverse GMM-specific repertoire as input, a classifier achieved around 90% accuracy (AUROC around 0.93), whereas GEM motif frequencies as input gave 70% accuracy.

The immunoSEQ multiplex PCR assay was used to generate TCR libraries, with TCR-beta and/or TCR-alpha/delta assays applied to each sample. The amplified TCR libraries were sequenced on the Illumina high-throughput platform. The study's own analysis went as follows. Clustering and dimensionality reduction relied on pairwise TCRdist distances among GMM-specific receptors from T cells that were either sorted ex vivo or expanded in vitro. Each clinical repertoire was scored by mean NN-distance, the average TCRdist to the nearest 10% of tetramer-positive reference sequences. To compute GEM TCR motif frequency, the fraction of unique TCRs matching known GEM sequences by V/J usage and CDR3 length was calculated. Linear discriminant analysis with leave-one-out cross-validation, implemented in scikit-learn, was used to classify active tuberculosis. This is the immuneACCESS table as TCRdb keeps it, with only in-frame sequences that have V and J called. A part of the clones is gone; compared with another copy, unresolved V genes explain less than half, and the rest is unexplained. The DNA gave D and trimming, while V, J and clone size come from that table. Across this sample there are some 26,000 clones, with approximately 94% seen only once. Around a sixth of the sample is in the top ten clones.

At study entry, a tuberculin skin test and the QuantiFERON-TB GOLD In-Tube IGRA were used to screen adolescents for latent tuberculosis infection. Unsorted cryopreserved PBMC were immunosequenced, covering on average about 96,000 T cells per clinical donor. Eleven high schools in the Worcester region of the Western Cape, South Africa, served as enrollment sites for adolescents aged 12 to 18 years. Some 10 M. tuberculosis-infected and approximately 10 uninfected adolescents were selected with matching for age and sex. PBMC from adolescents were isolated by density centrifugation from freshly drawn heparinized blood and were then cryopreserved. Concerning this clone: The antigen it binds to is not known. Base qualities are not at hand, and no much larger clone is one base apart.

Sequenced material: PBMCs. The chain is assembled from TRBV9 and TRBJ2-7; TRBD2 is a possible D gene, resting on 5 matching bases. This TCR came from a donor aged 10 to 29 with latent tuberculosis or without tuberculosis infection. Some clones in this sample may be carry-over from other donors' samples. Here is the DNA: TGTGCCAGCAGCGGAGAGGACTCCGGGATAACCTCCTACGAGCAGTACTTC. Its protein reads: CASSGEDSGITSYEQYF.